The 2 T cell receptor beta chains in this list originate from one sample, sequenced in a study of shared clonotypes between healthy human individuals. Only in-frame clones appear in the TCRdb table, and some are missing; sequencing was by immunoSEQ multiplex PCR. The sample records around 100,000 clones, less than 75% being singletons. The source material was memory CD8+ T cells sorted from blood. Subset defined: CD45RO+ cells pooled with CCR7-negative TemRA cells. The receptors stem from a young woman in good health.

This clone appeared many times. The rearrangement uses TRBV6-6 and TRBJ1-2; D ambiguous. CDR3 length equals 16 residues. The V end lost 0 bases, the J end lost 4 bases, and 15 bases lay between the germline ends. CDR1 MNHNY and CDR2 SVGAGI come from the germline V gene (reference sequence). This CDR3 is CASSYSFPGVGYGYTF. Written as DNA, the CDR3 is TGTGCCAGCAGTTACTCTTTCCCGGGAGTTGGCTATGGCTACACCTTC.

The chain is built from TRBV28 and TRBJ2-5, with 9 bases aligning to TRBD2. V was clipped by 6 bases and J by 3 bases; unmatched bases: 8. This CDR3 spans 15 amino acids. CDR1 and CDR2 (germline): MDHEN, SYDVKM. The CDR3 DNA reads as TGTGCCAGCAGCCCACTAGCGGGTTTAAAAGAGACCCAGTACTTC. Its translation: CASSPLAGLKETQYF.